The next 18 T cell receptor beta chains were all read from a single sample in a study of blood T cells in healthy people across ages. The authors ran a second PCR of 7 to 11 cycles using a sample-barcoded 5' primer and a J-beta primer mix. TCRdb reprocessed the 5' RACE reads with MiXCR, giving one entry per CDR3 protein. The sample carries around 970,000 distinct CDR3 sequences, 51% recorded once. The sequenced material came from blood. The receptors stem from an older woman in good health.

This clonotype appeared once. This chain links TRBV15 with TRBJ2-1, with 15 nucleotides matching TRBD2. Germline V gene data show CDR1 as LNHNV and CDR2 as YYDKDF (reference sequence). The CDR3 is made up of 20 amino acids. V was clipped by 1 base and J by 3 bases; unmatched bases: 10. The DNA for the CDR3 is TGTGCCACCAGCAGAGCACCGGGACTAGCGGGAGGCGATGGCTACAATGAGCAGTTCTTC. Translated: CATSRAPGLAGGDGYNEQFF.

The V call is TRBV20-1, the J call TRBJ1-4; 10 nucleotides align to TRBD1. CDR3 length: 15 residues. V lost 1 base, J lost 6 bases, and 5 bases stayed unmatched. Germline V gene data show CDR1 as DFQATT and CDR2 as SNEGSKA (reference sequence). CDR3 region: CSARGRTGGDEKLFF. As DNA, the CDR3 is TGCAGTGCTAGAGGGAGGACAGGGGGAGATGAAAAACTGTTTTTT.

Notes on this clonotype: The junction departs from germline at one end; a sequencing error may be responsible. This chain joins TRBV29-1 and TRBJ2-3; 12 bases match TRBD2. In germline, CDR1 is SQVTM, CDR2 ANQGSEA. The length of the CDR3 is 15 residues. The DNA of the CDR3 is TGCAGCGTTCTACTAGCGGGAGGCCGCACGGATACGCAGTATTTT. Translation: CSVLLAGGRTDTQYF.

This clonotype was seen more than once but under ten times. This chain uses TRBV28 with TRBJ2-5; 7 positions agree with TRBD1. Germline CDR1 reads MDHEN; CDR2 reads SYDVKM. The CDR3 runs to 15 residues. The J segment lost 5 bases and the V segment lost 6 bases, leaving 12 bases of the junction unmatched. CDR3 sequence reads: CASSPVAGGSETQYF. The DNA of the CDR3 is TGTGCCAGCAGCCCCGTAGCAGGGGGATCGGAGACCCAGTACTTC.

This clonotype came up a few times. The V gene is TRBV6-5, the J gene TRBJ1-2; D possibly corresponds to TRBD1 (5 bases). The germline V and J ends were trimmed by 0 bases and 8 bases, with 19 bases remaining between them. The CDR3 totals 16 residues. Germline V gene sequence: CDR1 MNHEY, CDR2 SVGAGI. CDR3 DNA sequence: TGTGCCAGCAGTTACTCGAAGGGGATTTTTCGGCGCGGCTACACCTTC. Translated: CASSYSKGIFRRGYTF.

The chain joins TRBV6-5 to TRBJ2-1; D possibly corresponds to TRBD2 (6 bases). The J call may be faulty, since TRBJ2-7 better matches the DNA end. The CDR3 extends over 16 amino acids. The germline V gene encodes CDR1 MNHEY and CDR2 SVGAGI. The CDR3 protein is CASSYRAGTSYNEQYF. In DNA, the CDR3 is TGTGCCAGCAGTTACCGCGCGGGGACCTCCTACAATGAGCAGTACTTC.

The chain is built from TRBV20-1 and TRBJ2-5; 9 bases are shared with TRBD2. The CDR3 totals 15 residues. From germline, CDR1 is DFQATT and CDR2 SNEGSKA (reference sequence). V was pared by 1 base and J by 4 bases, with 7 bases of the junction left unmatched. CDR3 sequence reads: CSARAGGRARETQYF. The CDR3, as DNA: TGCAGTGCTAGAGCCGGCGGGAGGGCCCGAGAGACCCAGTACTTC.

The V gene is TRBV7-2, the J gene TRBJ2-5, with D tentatively TRBD1 (5 bases). V was clipped by 10 bases and J by 2 bases, with 17 bases between them. The CDR3 runs 14 residues. Germline V gives CDR1 SGHTA, CDR2 FQGNSA. The CDR3 sequence: CANSSAGPQETQYF. The CDR3 nucleotides read TGTGCCAACTCCAGTGCAGGGCCGCAAGAGACCCAGTACTTC.

This chain uses TRBV3-1 with TRBJ1-2; 7 positions agree with TRBD1. After removal of 4 bases from V and 12 bases from J, the junction contained 11 bases not matched to a gene. Germline V lookup: CDR1 LGHDT, CDR2 YNNKEL (reference sequence). The CDR3 runs to 13 residues. Written as DNA, the CDR3 is TGTGCCAGCAGCCGCGGTCAGGGGACAGTGCACACCTTC. It encodes CASSRGQGTVHTF.

This clonotype appeared once. The chain uses TRBV28 and TRBJ2-7; no clear D gene. In germline, CDR1 is MDHEN, CDR2 SYDVKM. The CDR3 has 12 residues. Trimming pared 6 bases from V and 3 bases from J, leaving 9 bases between. CDR3 region: CASRLGDYEQYF. In DNA form, the CDR3 reads TGTGCCAGCAGGTTGGGTGACTACGAGCAGTACTTC.

The CDR3 sequence is CAISPGLSTGELFF. The DNA of the CDR3 is TGTGCCATCAGCCCCGGTTTGTCGACCGGGGAGCTGTTTTTT. The chain joins TRBV10-3 to TRBJ2-2; no definite D call. Germline V gene sequence: CDR1 ENHRY, CDR2 SYGVKD. Trimming stripped 6 bases from V and 5 bases from J, with 13 bases between. The length of the CDR3 is 14 residues.

As for this clonotype: The junction departs from germline at one end; a sequencing error may be responsible. J is TRBJ2-5 and V is TRBV28; 7 bases are shared with TRBD2. CDR1 MDHEN and CDR2 SYDVKM come from the germline V gene. The CDR3 is 15 amino acids. CDR3 sequence: CASSFWGGPQEAQYF. The CDR3 bases are TGTGCCAGCAGTTTTTGGGGGGGACCCCAAGAGGCCCAGTACTTC.

The CDR3 DNA follows: TGCAGTGCTAGTGAGGCCCCCCTACTAGTGGCTACAAACTACGAGCAGTACTTC. This gives the protein CSASEAPLLVATNYEQYF. V gene TRBV20-1 combines with J gene TRBJ2-7; maybe TRBD2 (5 bases). The V and J ends lost 3 bases and 3 bases respectively, with 27 bases between them. The CDR3 loop spans 18 amino acids. Germline values: CDR1 DFQATT, CDR2 SNEGSKA (reference sequence).

This clonotype was recorded a few times. The chain joins TRBV20-1 to TRBJ1-5, with TRBD1 matching 8 bases. The length of the CDR3 is 15 residues. V was clipped by 0 bases and J by 5 bases; unmatched bases: 6. CDR1 and CDR2 (germline): DFQATT, SNEGSKA (reference sequence). The CDR3 bases are TGCAGTGCTAGAGAGGACAGGGCCTCGGATCAGCCCCAGCATTTT. This codes for CSAREDRASDQPQHF.

This clonotype appeared a few times. The CDR3 here is CASSPREPTLTQYF. CDR3 nucleotide sequence: TGTGCCAGCAGCCCCCGGGAACCCACATTAACCCAGTACTTC. This chain connects TRBV7-2 to TRBJ2-7; TRBD2 is a possible D gene (5 bases). The CDR3 loop spans 14 amino acids. The V gene's germline CDR1 is SGHTA and CDR2 FQGNSA. The V end was cut by 5 bases, the J end by 10 bases, with 21 bases between. The full variable domain, its missing parts supplied by reference TRBV7-2 and TRBJ2-7, is GAGVSQSPSNKVTEKGKDVELRCDPISGHTALYWYRQSLGQGLEFLIYFQGNSAPDKSGLPSDRFSAERTGGSVSTLTIQRTQQEDSAVYLCASSPREPTLTQYFGPGTRLTVT.

This clonotype was seen a few times. The rearrangement links TRBV3-1 to TRBJ2-5, with D possibly matching TRBD2 (5 bases). V was pared by 4 bases and J by 6 bases, with 12 bases between. Germline loops: CDR1 LGHDT, CDR2 YNNKEL (reference sequence). CDR3 length: 13 residues. CDR3 in amino acids: CASSPGVRQTQYF. The CDR3 DNA reads TGTGCCAGCAGCCCCGGGGTCCGGCAGACCCAGTACTTC.

The V gene is TRBV25-1, the J gene TRBJ2-5; maybe TRBD2 (5 bases). The CDR3 is 16 amino acids. Trimming pared 4 bases from V and 4 bases from J, leaving 19 bases between. CDR1 is MGHDK, CDR2 SYGVNS, per germline. The DNA for the CDR3 is TGTGCCAGCAGTGGCGCGGGCGACCGCGTTGGAGAGACCCAGTACTTC. This gives the protein CASSGAGDRVGETQYF.

The chain uses TRBV20-1 and TRBJ2-7, with unresolved D. Germline V gene data show CDR1 as DFQATT and CDR2 as SNEGSKA (reference sequence). The length of the CDR3 is 12 residues. V was clipped by 6 bases and J by 2 bases, with 11 bases between them. The CDR3: CSAPQTAYEQYF. CDR3 in DNA: TGCAGTGCCCCCCAGACTGCCTACGAGCAGTACTTC.